This TCR beta chain was captured in a study of T cell responses to AZD1222 COVID-19 vaccine. The CDR3 has 14 amino acids. The germline V gene encodes CDR1 MNHEY and CDR2 SVGEGT. Trimming left V 2 bases short and J 5 bases short, with 12 bases between. Note on this clone: What it binds is unknown.

This table comes from immunoSEQ multiplex PCR, and its TCRdb copy is limited to in-frame clones, with some not included. The sample shows under 200,000 clones, approximately 90% of them seen only once. Study observations and caveats: Among vaccine-associated CD4 TCRs, coverage spanned spike, with dominance at 160-218 and 743-854. Most donors were white British and more were female, and clonal diversity was possibly underestimated.

The starting material was peripheral blood, obtained on day 0 of AZD1222 vaccination. The sequence was collected from an adult in good health. This rearrangement joins TRBV6-2 or TRBV6-3 to TRBJ1-1; D is unresolved. This chain's CDR3 is CASSYLEGETEAFF. The CDR3 bases are TGTGCCAGCAGTTACCTGGAGGGAGAGACTGAAGCTTTCTTT.